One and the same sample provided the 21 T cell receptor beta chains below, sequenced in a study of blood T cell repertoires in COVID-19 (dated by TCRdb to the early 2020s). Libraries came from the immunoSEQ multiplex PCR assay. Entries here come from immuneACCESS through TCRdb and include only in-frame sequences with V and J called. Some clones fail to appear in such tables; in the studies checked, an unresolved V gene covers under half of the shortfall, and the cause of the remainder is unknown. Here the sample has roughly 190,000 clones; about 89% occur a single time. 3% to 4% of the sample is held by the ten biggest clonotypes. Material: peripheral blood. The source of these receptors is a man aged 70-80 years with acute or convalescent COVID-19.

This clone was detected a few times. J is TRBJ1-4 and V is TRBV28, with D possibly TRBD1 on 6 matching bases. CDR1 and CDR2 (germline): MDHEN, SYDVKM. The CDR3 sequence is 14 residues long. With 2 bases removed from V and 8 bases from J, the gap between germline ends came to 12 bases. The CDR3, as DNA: TGTGCCAGCAGTTTAAATACAGGGCACGAAAAACTGTTTTTT. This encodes CASSLNTGHEKLFF.

The CDR3 loop reads CASSDQLDNEQFF. The CDR3 region has the DNA TGTGCCAGCAGTGACCAGCTAGACAATGAGCAGTTCTTC. This chain connects TRBV2 to TRBJ2-1; no firm D call. Looked up from germline, CDR1 is SNHLY and CDR2 is FYNNEI. V lost 3 bases and J 5 bases, leaving 8 bases between the germline ends. The length of the CDR3 is 13 residues.

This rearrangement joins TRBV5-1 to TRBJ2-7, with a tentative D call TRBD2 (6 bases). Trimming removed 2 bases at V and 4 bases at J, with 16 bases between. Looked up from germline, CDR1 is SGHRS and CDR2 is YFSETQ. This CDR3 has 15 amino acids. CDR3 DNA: TGCGCCAGCAGCTTCTATAGCGGTAAAGAGTACGAGCAGTACTTC. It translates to CASSFYSGKEYEQYF. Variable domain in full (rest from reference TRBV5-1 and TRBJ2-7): KAGVTQTPRYLIKTRGQQVTLSCSPISGHRSVSWYQQTPGQGLQFLFEYFSETQRNKGNFPGRFSGRQFSNSRSEMNVSTLELGDSALYLCASSFYSGKEYEQYFGPGTRLTVT.

CDR3 in amino acids: CAISTGEWETQYF. CDR3 nucleotides: TGTGCCATATCGACAGGGGAGTGGGAGACCCAGTACTTC. This chain connects TRBV28 to TRBJ2-5; 8 bases are a match to TRBD1. V lost 10 bases, J lost 5 bases, and 9 bases stayed unmatched. The CDR3 consists of 13 residues. Germline V CDR1 and CDR2: MDHEN, SYDVKM.

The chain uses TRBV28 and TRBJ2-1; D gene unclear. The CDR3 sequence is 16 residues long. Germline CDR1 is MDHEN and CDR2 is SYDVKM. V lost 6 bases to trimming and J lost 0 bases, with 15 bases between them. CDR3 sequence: CASSAILERSYNEQFF. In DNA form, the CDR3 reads TGTGCCAGCAGCGCTATATTGGAGCGCTCCTACAATGAGCAGTTCTTC.

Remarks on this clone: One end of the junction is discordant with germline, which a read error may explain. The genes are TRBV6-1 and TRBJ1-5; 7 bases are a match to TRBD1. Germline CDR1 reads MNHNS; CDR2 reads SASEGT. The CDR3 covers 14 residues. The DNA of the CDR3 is TGTGCCAGCAGGGAAGACAGGGTCCTGCAGCCCCAGCATTTT. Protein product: CASREDRVLQPQHF.

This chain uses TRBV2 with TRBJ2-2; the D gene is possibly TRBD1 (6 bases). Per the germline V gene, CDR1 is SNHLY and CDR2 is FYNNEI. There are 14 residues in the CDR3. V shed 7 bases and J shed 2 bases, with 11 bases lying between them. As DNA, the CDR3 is TGTGCCAGCATAGGGACAACCAACACCGGGGAGCTGTTTTTT. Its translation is CASIGTTNTGELFF.

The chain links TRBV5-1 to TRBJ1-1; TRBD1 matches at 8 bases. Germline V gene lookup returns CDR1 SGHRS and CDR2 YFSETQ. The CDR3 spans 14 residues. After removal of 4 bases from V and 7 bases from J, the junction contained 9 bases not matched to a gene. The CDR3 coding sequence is TGCGCCAGCAGCCTCCAGGACAGGGAGGGTGAAGCTTTCTTT. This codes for CASSLQDREGEAFF.

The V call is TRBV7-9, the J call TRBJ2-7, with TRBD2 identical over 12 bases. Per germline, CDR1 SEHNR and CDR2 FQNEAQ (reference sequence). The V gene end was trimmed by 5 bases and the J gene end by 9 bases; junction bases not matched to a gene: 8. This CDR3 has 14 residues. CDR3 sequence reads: CASSQGLAGSAQYF. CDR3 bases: TGTGCCAGCAGCCAAGGACTAGCGGGATCGGCGCAGTACTTC.

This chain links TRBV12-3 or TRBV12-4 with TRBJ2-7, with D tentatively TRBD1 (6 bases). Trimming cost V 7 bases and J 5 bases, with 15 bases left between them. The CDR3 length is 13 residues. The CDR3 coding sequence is TGTGCCAGCACCATACAAGGGGGACACGAGCAGTACTTC. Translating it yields CASTIQGGHEQYF.

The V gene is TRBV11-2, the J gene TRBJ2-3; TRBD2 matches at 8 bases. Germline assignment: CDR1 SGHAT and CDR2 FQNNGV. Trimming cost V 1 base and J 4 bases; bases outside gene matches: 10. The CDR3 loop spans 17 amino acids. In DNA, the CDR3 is TGTGCCAGCAGCTTAGCGGTCGGCGGGGGGATCGCAGATACGCAGTATTTT. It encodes CASSLAVGGGIADTQYF.

The CDR3 DNA follows: TGTGCCAGCAGGTCCGGGTCCCCGGGATATGGCTACACCTTC. Amino acids: CASRSGSPGYGYTF. The V and J genes are TRBV5-4 and TRBJ1-2; D gene ambiguous. This CDR3 comprises 14 residues. V lost 5 bases and J lost 5, with 16 bases in between. From germline, CDR1 is SGHNT and CDR2 YYREEE (reference sequence).

The CDR3 region has the DNA TGTGCCTGGAGTGGGGGACAGGCCTCTGGAAACACCATATATTTT. Translated: CAWSGGQASGNTIYF. The V and J genes are TRBV30 and TRBJ1-3; 8 positions agree with TRBD1. V shed 1 base and J 0 bases; nucleotides not matched to a gene: 2. Germline assignment: CDR1 GTSNPN and CDR2 SVGIG (reference sequence). The CDR3 runs to 15 residues. The variable domain in full, with the rest retrieved from reference TRBV30 and TRBJ1-3, is SQTIHQWPATLVQPVGSPLSLECTVEGTSNPNLYWYRQAAGRGLQLLFYSVGIGQISSEVPQNLSASRPQDRQFILSSKKLLLSDSGFYLCAWSGGQASGNTIYFGEGSWLTVV.

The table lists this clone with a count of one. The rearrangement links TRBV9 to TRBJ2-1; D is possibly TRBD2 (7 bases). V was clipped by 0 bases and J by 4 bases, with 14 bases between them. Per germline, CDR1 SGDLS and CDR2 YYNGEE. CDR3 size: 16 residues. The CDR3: CASSVDSGGRYNEQFF. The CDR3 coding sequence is TGTGCCAGCAGCGTAGATTCCGGGGGGCGTTACAATGAGCAGTTCTTC.

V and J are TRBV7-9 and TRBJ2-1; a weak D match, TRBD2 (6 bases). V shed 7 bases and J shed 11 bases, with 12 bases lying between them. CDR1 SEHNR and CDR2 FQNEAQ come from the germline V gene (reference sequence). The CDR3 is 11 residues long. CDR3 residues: CASNSAGKQFF. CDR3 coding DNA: TGTGCCAGCAACTCGGCGGGGAAGCAGTTCTTC.

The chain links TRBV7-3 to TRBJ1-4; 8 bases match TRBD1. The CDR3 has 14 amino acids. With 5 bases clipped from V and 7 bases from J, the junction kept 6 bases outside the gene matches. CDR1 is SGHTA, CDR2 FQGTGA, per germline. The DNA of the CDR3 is TGTGCCAGCAGCCCCGGGACAGGCGTTGAAAAACTGTTTTTT. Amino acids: CASSPGTGVEKLFF.

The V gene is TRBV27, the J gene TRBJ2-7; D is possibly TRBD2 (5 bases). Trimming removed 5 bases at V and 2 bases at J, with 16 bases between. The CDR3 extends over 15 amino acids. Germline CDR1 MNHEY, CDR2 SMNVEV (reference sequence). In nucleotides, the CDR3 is TGTGCCAGCAGTACCCGGCCCTCGAGGGCCTACGAGCAGTACTTC. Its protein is CASSTRPSRAYEQYF.

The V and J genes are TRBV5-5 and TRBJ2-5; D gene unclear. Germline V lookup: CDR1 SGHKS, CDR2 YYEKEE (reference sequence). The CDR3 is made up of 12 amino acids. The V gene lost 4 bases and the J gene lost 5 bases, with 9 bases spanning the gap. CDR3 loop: CASSRALETQYF. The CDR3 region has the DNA TGTGCCAGCAGCCGCGCCCTGGAGACCCAGTACTTC. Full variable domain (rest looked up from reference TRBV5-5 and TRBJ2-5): DAGVTQSPTHLIKTRGQQVTLRCSPISGHKSVSWYQQVLGQGPQFIFQYYEKEERGRGNFPDRFSARQFPNYSSELNVNALLLGDSALYLCASSRALETQYFGPGTRLLVL.

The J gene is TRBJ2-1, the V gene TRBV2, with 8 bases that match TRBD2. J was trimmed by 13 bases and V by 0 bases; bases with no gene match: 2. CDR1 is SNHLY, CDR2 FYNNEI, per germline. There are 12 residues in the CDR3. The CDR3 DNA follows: TGTGCCAGCAGTGAAGCGGGACTAGACCAGTTCTTC. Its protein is CASSEAGLDQFF. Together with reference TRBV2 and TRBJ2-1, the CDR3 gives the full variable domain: EPEVTQTPSHQVTQMGQEVILRCVPISNHLYFYWYRQILGQKVEFLVSFYNNEISEKSEIFDDQFSVERPDGSNFTLKIRSTKLEDSAMYFCASSEAGLDQFFGPGTRLTVL.

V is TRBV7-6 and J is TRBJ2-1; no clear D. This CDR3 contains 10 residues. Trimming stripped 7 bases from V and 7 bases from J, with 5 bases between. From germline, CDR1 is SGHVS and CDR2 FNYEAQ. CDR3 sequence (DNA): TGTGCCAGCACCCAAAATGAGCAGTTCTTC. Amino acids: CASTQNEQFF.

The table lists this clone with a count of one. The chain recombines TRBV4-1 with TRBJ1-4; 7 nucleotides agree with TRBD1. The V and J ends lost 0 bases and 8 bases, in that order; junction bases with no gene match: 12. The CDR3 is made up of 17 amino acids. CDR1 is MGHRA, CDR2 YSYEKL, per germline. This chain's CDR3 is CASSQDRTGFEGEKLFF. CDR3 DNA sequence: TGCGCCAGCAGCCAAGACCGGACAGGATTCGAAGGGGAAAAACTGTTTTTT.